This TCR beta chain is drawn from a study of follicular helper T cells after annual influenza vaccination. General study results and limits: Most later recoveries of Day 7 ICOS+CD38+ clones were ICOS-CD38- cTfh.

Data came from immunoSEQ multiplex PCR; TCRdb stores just in-frame clones and leaves some out. The repertoire holds some 11,000 clones, with less than 80% as singletons. The V end was cut by 0 bases, the J end by 5 bases, with 13 bases between. Germline assignment: CDR1 LGHNA and CDR2 YNFKEQ. CDR3 length: 15 residues. Regarding this clone: Its antigen is not known.

The receptor was isolated from an adult who received the influenza vaccine. The material was CXCR5- memory CD4+ T cells sorted from blood, obtained 6 weeks after influenza vaccination. The chain joins TRBV4-2 to TRBJ1-2, with D possibly matching TRBD1 (5 bases). Here the CDR3 DNA reads TGTGCCAGCAGCCAAGAGGGAGAGCAGGGATATGGCTACACCTTC. This gives the protein CASSQEGEQGYGYTF.